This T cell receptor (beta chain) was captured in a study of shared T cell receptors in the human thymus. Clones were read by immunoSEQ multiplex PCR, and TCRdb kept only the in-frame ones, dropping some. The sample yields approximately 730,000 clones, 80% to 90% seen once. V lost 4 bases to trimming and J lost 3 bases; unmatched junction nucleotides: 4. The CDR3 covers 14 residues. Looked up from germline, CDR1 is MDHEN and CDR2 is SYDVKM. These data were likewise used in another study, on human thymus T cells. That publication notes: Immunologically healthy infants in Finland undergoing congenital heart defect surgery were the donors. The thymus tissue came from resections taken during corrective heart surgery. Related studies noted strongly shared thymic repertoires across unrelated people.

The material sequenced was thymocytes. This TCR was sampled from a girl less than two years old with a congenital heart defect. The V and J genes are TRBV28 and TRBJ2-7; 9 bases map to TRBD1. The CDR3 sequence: CASSSGQGFYEQYF. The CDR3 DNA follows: TGTGCCAGCAGTTCGGGACAGGGTTTCTACGAGCAGTACTTC.